This entry describes one T cell receptor (beta chain). Germline loops: CDR1 SGHTA, CDR2 FQGNSA. The CDR3 extends over 15 amino acids. The trim removed 5 bases at V and 0 bases at J, leaving 5 bases unmatched. The data are from a study of blood T cell repertoires in COVID-19. For the study at large: Specimens from acute and convalescent COVID-19 originated in the United States, Italy and Spain. PBMCs, B-cell-depleted T cells, or T cells were the source of the cDNA or gDNA that made up the material.

Source study methods: Nucleated cell counts were estimated from reference gene primer amplification. Libraries were prepared by immunoSEQ multiplex PCR; TCRdb keeps only in-frame clonotypes and omits some of them. Clone size and V and J calls were adopted from that table, with D and trimming inferred from the DNA. The data contain more than 90,000 clones, roughly 84% of them singletons. The J gene is TRBJ2-7, the V gene TRBV7-2, with TRBD1 matching over 9 bases. This receptor was identified in a man aged 35 to 55 with acute or convalescent COVID-19. Sequenced sample: peripheral blood. CDR3 in DNA: TGTGCCAGCAGCCCCGACAGGGGGTACTCCTACGAGCAGTACTTC. It yields the protein CASSPDRGYSYEQYF.